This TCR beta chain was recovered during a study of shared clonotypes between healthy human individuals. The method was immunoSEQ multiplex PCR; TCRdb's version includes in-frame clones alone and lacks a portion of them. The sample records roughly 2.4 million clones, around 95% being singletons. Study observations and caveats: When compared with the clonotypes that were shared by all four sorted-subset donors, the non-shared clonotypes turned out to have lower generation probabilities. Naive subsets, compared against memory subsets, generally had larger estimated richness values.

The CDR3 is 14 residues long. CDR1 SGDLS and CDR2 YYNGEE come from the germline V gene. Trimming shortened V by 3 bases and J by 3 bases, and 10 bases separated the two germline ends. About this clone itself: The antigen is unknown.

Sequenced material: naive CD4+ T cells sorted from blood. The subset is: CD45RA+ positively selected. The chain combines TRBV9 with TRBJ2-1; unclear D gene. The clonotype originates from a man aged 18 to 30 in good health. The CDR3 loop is CASSEASHYNEQFF. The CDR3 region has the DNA TGTGCCAGCAGCGAGGCCTCCCACTACAATGAGCAGTTCTTC.